The T cell receptor beta chain described here comes from a study of cytomegalovirus exposure and HLA in healthy donors (dated by TCRdb to 2015 to 2018). Study-wide context: An earlier analysis of roughly 610 of the donors reported 276 Gb of sequence data and 95 million to 130 million unique TCR beta sequences obtained from about 180 million T cells. An early release that covered approximately 600 HLA-typed donors contained 300 to 350 gigabases of sequencing data and around 80 million unique TCR sequences. Among the roughly 380 genotyped donors, about 85% belonged to the genetic ancestry cluster associated with self-reported Caucasian donors. The study aimed to test whether cataloging public T cell receptors could reveal signatures of past pathogen exposure. The T cell repertoires of about 700 subjects were profiled by immunosequencing and related to cytomegalovirus serostatus. A separate validation cohort of about 110 different subjects was used in addition to the roughly 700-subject first cohort. To predict cytomegalovirus infection status, the study brought together high-throughput TCR immunosequencing, statistical association of individual TCRs with disease status, and machine learning. A later analysis re-analyzed previously published TCR beta repertoires from 600 to 850 donors and added high-resolution HLA genotyping to study TCR occurrence patterns. Rather than drawing on any new phenotypic data, the later analysis identified candidate immune exposures from TCR beta sequences and the way those sequences occurred across donors. An earlier analysis of several hundred of the donors applied high-throughput TCR beta sequencing to assess whether each TCR beta V gene segment acted as functional or pseudogenic. Donor age, sex, ethnicity and CMV serostatus were collected together with the repertoire data. A later genetic analysis used genome-wide SNP genotypes for about 65% of the roughly 700 donors, treating that subset as a discovery cohort. All discovery cohort repertoires had been generated on a single sequencing platform. HLA typing covered class I and class II loci at four-digit resolution. Typing coverage varied by locus: about 620-640 donors for A, B, C, DRB1 and DQB1; about 520 for DQA1; approximately 570 for DPA1; approximately 450 for DPB1. Roughly five DR-DQ haplotypes were treated as single units for association and clustering because of strong linkage in the cohort. On average, roughly 250,000 unique TCR beta nucleotide sequences were sequenced per donor among 398 genotyped donors of the cohort, with roughly 18% of those sequences being non-productive. The study at large found these results: Only TCR beta chains were sequenced in this cohort, and the absence of alpha or paired-chain data limited detectable features. It was suggested by the authors that the approach could potentially be generalized to other disease states and immunological phenotypes. When HLA alleles, especially DR and DQ, strongly co-occurred, attributing TCR associations to individual alleles was difficult. The study gave a list of 150 to 200 TCR beta chains associated with cytomegalovirus. A further reported finding was that TCR beta sequences accurately predicted the HLA-A and HLA-B alleles for most subjects in the first cohort. Compared with the approximately 670-donor mean, donors in an Asian-associated ancestry cluster had fewer N-insertions in productive TCRs, according to a later genetic analysis. Because counts were too low, 15 to 20 rarely observed V segments, including chromosome 9 orphons, were excluded from the earlier analysis of several hundred of the donors. In a later analysis, several top co-occurrence clusters were reported to appear linked to parvovirus B19, influenza, CMV and Epstein-Barr virus. Correlated functional status among segregating V segments might be attributable to linkage disequilibrium, but an unknown experimental factor could not be ruled out. In an earlier analysis of 587 of the donors, most TCR beta V segments were observed in productive rearrangements about 87% or about 30% of the time, broadly matching IMGT annotations. A later genetic analysis associated a missense DCLRE1C variant with V-gene and J-gene trimming of TCR beta chains, and an independent cohort replicated the association. Some IMGT-functional V segments, including TRBV6-2 and TRBV6-3, could not be told apart with the 87-base-pair reads, so those segments were excluded. Because some donors lacked HLA typing at each locus, the association tests relied only on the typed subset. A later analysis found that TCR association rates varied across HLA loci, with DRB1 alleles showing the most associated TCRs and HLA-C alleles the fewest. A later analysis found that HLA-associated TCR beta chains were more clonally expanded and had lower generation probabilities than equally common non-associated chains. The classifier was reported to diagnose cytomegalovirus status with high specificity and sensitivity in both the original cohort and the validation cohort. CMV serostatus was the only immune exposure information available for the cohort. While some public TCRs were present in many individuals, most TCR sequences turned up only very rarely across donors. A later analysis associated 16,951 TCR beta sequences with specific HLA alleles at a false discovery rate of 0.05. Presence/absence analyses assumed roughly uniform sequencing depth across donors, an assumption that may not hold. In vitro tests confirmed that a few of the cytomegalovirus-associated TCR beta chains recognize cytomegalovirus antigens. A group of highly shared sequence variants was considered likely to be a technical artifact of the sequencing pipeline. According to a later analysis, most CMV-associated TCR beta chains appeared to be HLA-restricted, and the HLA associations seemed to be driven largely by CMV exposure.

The cohort was made up of hundreds of healthy bone marrow donors. Cohort members were all nominally healthy when sampled, although unrecorded immune exposures were likely present. The donor was CMV seronegative and was included in the group of a few hundred seronegative cohort members. A peripheral blood sample was provided by each donor, and peripheral blood mononuclear cells were used for TCR beta sequencing. The Qiagen DNeasy Blood Extraction Kit was used to extract genomic DNA from the blood cell samples. Points on this clone: What antigen it recognizes has not been identified. Base qualities are not at hand, and no much larger clone is one base apart.

The library was produced with the immunoSEQ multiplex PCR assay. For the multiplex PCR, a mixture combining 60 forward primers for TCR Vbeta segments and 13 reverse primers for TCR Jbeta segments was used. The CDR3 region of rearranged TCR beta genes was amplified from genomic DNA by a multiplex PCR assay. Amplified TCR beta libraries were sequenced as 87-base-pair reads on the Illumina HiSeq System. On the study's bioinformatics: In a later analysis, 70 million to 95 million unique TCR beta chains were counted across the 650 to 700 repertoires, and around 11 million of these chains were shared by at least two donors. Raw reads were error-corrected and collapsed into unique sequences with a nearest-neighbor algorithm that merged closely related sequences to remove PCR and sequencing errors. To assign V, D and J gene segments, CDR3 sequences were aligned to IMGT reference sequences. For a sequence to be retained, at least a six-nucleotide match to both a V gene segment and a J gene segment was required. Rearrangements were classified as productive when the CDR3 lacked stop codons and remained in frame with V and J, and all other rearrangements were classified as non-productive. Following IMGT convention, CDR3 was defined as the stretch from the second conserved V-encoded cysteine up to the conserved J-encoded phenylalanine. The earlier analysis of 500 to 750 of the donors excluded any sequence lacking an unambiguous match to a single V gene segment. An earlier analysis of about 600 of the donors called V segments functional above 56.7% productive rearrangements and segregating when the between-donor standard deviation exceeded 5%. A statistical classification framework was built to diagnose cytomegalovirus status from the catalog of TCR beta chain sequences. In a later analysis, V and J genes were assigned by comparing TCR nucleotide sequences against IMGT/GENE-DB human TR gene sequences. Using the TCRdist pipeline, a later analysis assigned CDR3 sequences along with most-parsimonious VDJ recombination scenarios. A later analysis defined each TCR beta chain by its CDR3 amino acid sequence plus V-gene family, and excluded reads lacking a unique V-gene family. As a way to deal with suspected cross-contamination and a sequencing artifact, a later analysis dropped 640 or so nucleotide sequences that were highly shared and had low generation probability. In a later analysis, a clonal expansion index for each public chain was calculated from normalized within-repertoire ranks of inferred template counts. A later analysis computed generation probabilities with a VDJ recombination model fitted to out-of-frame rearrangements, and checked the results against IGoR. A later analysis scored TCR-TCR, TCR-HLA and TCR-CMV co-occurrence with hypergeometric tests, applying a repertoire-size bias correction to TCR pairs. A later analysis estimated false discovery rates by permuting HLA or CMV assignments 20 times. In a later analysis, co-occurring TCRs were grouped with DBSCAN, and TCRdist sequence similarity was added when clustering was performed within HLA-allele-positive subsets. For co-occurrence clustering, repertoires with fewer than 30,000 or more than 120,000 public chains were excluded, along with several repertoires with anomalous nucleotide sharing. As stored in TCRdb, this immuneACCESS dataset retains in-frame rearrangements with V and J assigned. A fraction of the clones does not appear; measured against another copy, unresolved V genes explain less than half of the discrepancy, and the remainder lacks a known reason. V, J and clone size are those of that table, while D and trimming were read from the DNA. This sample is represented by approximately 150,000 clones; roughly 80% of them were singletons. The biggest ten clones account for 1.6% of the sample.

The CDR3 holds 16 amino acids from the cysteine to the phenylalanine. The kept DNA is CDR3 alone, 48 bases in frame from the first base. V is cut by 2 bases and J by 0 bases, and the space between the germline ends is 11 bases. For CDR1 and CDR2, the germline V gene lists MNHNS and SASEGT. The rearranged chain carries TRBV6-1 and TRBJ1-3; a confident D gene designation cannot be given. What was sequenced was PBMCs. This TCR came from a female donor in good health and CMV-seronegative. The CDR3 protein: CASSEHGVGSGNTIYF. Here is the DNA: TGTGCCAGCAGTGAACATGGAGTCGGCTCTGGAAACACCATATATTTT.